This TCR beta chain was retrieved from a study of Graves' ophthalmopathy and Graves' hyperthyroidism. Moderate-to-severe activity, CAS ≥3, NOSPECS ≥4 and duration under 3 months were recorded for donors with ophthalmopathy. TCR beta CDR3 regions were amplified from RNA transcripts. An initial RT-PCR round employing HTBI primers preceded a second-round multiplex PCR. TCRdb passed the multiplex PCR reads through MiXCR, listing each CDR3 protein once. Of tens of thousands of distinct CDR3 sequences in the sample, approximately 50% were seen once. General observations from the study: Detection in blood was also observed for most expanded thyroid clonotypes above 0.001 frequency.

Concerning this clonotype: Its cognate antigen is unknown. This may stem from a read error, because a much larger clone lies one nucleotide away.

Sequencing input: peripheral blood. This sequence was found in an adult woman with Graves' ophthalmopathy.

CDR3 in DNA: TGTGCCTGCAGCTTTCGGGGGAACGCTGAAGCTTTCTTT. Translated, it gives CACSFRGNAEAFF. The chain has TRBV3-1 and TRBJ1-1, with TRBD1 as a possible D gene (5 bases). The germline gives CDR1 LGHDT, CDR2 YNNKEL (reference sequence). The CDR3 runs to 13 residues.